This T cell receptor beta chain was observed in a study of radiation and T cells in renal cell carcinoma. The treatment: 15 Gy SBRT to primary tumor, nephrectomy 4 weeks later. Nephrectomy followed 15 Gy stereotactic body radiation by 4 weeks. Method: immunoSEQ multiplex PCR; TCRdb's copy keeps in-frame clones and lacks some. The sample yields roughly 20,000 clones, less than 70% seen once. Overall study findings and caveats: Only small tumor regions of approximately 1 g were sampled.

This clone was detected a few times. The target antigen is unknown. The CDR3 loop spans 16 amino acids. V was pared by 0 bases and J by 6 bases, with 12 bases between. Germline values: CDR1 MGHRA, CDR2 YSYEKL. The chain joins TRBV4-1 to TRBJ1-6, with D perhaps TRBD1 (5 bases). Sequences were derived from tumor tissue, sampled from a patient whose treatment included radiotherapy and nephrectomy. The TCR sequence derives from a woman aged 70-85 years with renal cell carcinoma. CDR3 loop: CASSQESSGFNSPLHF. CDR3 nucleotides: TGCGCCAGCAGCCAAGAAAGTTCAGGGTTTAATTCACCCCTCCACTTT.